This T cell receptor (beta chain) was captured by sequencing in a study of glioma-infiltrating T cells. Study-wide results and limits: Non-neoplastic patients had below-expected tissue-blood divergence, while all gliomas exceeded expectation. Tissue and blood shared very few CDR3 sequences.

With 5 bases removed from V and 1 base from J, the gap between germline ends came to 14 bases. Per the germline V gene, CDR1 is SGHVS and CDR2 is FNYEAQ. The CDR3 covers 15 residues. Amplification of TCR alpha and beta CDR3 regions from RNA used iRepertoire nested multiplex PCR. TCRdb passed the multiplex PCR reads through MiXCR, listing each CDR3 protein once. Among approximately 190,000 distinct CDR3 sequences listed, 32% were seen once. This clonotype has ten or more counts. Its antigen remains unknown. The chain joins TRBV7-6 to TRBJ2-5, with D hard to call. The clonotype comes from a human donor with low-grade glioma or glioblastoma, undergoing nonglioma brain surgery, or in good health (not recorded which). Sequencing input: glioma tissue, nonneoplastic brain tissue, or PBMCs (not recorded which). CDR3 nucleotide sequence: TGTGCCAGCAGCAGCTTTGGCGGCAGCCAAGAGACCCAGTACTTC. Its protein product is CASSSFGGSQETQYF.